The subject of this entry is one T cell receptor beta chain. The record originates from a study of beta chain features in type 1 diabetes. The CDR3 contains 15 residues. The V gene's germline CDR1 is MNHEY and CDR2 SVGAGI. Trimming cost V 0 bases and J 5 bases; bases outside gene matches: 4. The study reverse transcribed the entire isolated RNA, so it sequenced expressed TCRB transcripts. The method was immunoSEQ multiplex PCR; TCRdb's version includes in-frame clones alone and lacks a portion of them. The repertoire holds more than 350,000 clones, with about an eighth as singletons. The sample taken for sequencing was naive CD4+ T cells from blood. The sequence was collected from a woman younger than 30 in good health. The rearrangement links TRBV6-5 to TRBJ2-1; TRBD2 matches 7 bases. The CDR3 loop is CASSYSSGANNEQFF. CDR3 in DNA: TGTGCCAGCAGTTACTCCAGCGGGGCAAACAATGAGCAGTTCTTC.